Shown below are 9 T cell receptor beta chains from a single sample sequenced in a study of T cells in localized non-small cell lung cancer. The table came from immunoSEQ multiplex PCR; TCRdb's copy has only in-frame clones and leaves some out. Of around 33,000 clones in the sample, 92% were seen once. The sample in question was peripheral blood, obtained before any cancer treatment. These receptors all come from a female donor of 60 years or more with stage I lung adenocarcinoma.

As regards this clone: An end of the junction does not agree with germline; a read error may underlie this. The chain recombines TRBV5-5 with TRBJ2-2; tentatively, D is TRBD1 or TRBD2 (5 bases each). Germline CDR1 reads SGHKS; CDR2 reads YYEKEE (reference sequence). The CDR3 covers 15 residues. The chain's CDR3 is CASTLGDLNTGELFF. DNA of the CDR3: TGTGCCAGCACCTTGGGGGATCTGAACACCGGGGAGCTGTTTTTT.

The chain combines TRBV5-4 with TRBJ1-1, with D tentatively TRBD1 (5 bases). CDR1 SGHNT and CDR2 YYREEE come from the germline V gene (reference sequence). V lost 2 bases and J 0 bases, leaving 8 bases between the germline ends. The CDR3 covers 14 residues. The CDR3 protein is CASSLRGMNTEAFF. CDR3 sequence (DNA): TGTGCCAGCAGCTTAAGGGGCATGAACACTGAAGCTTTCTTT.

V and J are TRBV7-9 and TRBJ1-3; D unclear. This CDR3 spans 15 amino acids. V lost 2 bases and J 0 bases, leaving 8 bases between the germline ends. From germline, CDR1 is SEHNR and CDR2 FQNEAQ (reference sequence). The CDR3 DNA follows: TGTGCCAGCAGCTTATACACGAACTCTGGAAACACCATATATTTT. Its protein is CASSLYTNSGNTIYF.

This clone showed up just once. The chain recombines TRBV7-2 with TRBJ1-3; D uncertain. The CDR3 runs 15 residues. V was trimmed by 5 bases and J by 0 bases, leaving 11 bases between them. Germline assignment: CDR1 SGHTA and CDR2 FQGNSA. CDR3 bases: TGTGCCAGCAGCGCACAACACGTCTCTGGAAACACCATATATTTT. It codes for CASSAQHVSGNTIYF.

The CDR3 DNA follows: TGTGCCTGGACCAGGGACAGGACAGCTAATCATAATTCACCCCTCCACTTT. This sequence encodes CAWTRDRTANHNSPLHF. The chain is built from TRBV30 and TRBJ1-6; 8 bases map to TRBD1. The germline V gene has CDR1 GTSNPN and CDR2 SVGIG (reference sequence). The CDR3 length is 17 residues. The trim removed 4 bases at V and 5 bases at J, leaving 13 bases unmatched. The complete variable domain, with remaining parts taken from reference TRBV30 and TRBJ1-6, reads SQTIHQWPATLVQPVGSPLSLECTVEGTSNPNLYWYRQAAGRGLQLLFYSVGIGQISSEVPQNLSASRPQDRQFILSSKKLLLSDSGFYLCAWTRDRTANHNSPLHFGNGTRLTVT.

This chain links TRBV28 with TRBJ1-2, with TRBD1 identical over 9 bases. V shed 6 bases, J shed 8 bases, and the junction held 7 bases outside the gene matches. The CDR3 totals 13 residues. Germline-derived CDR1 and CDR2 are MDHEN and SYDVKM. CDR3 protein: CASRVGQGKGYTF. The CDR3 DNA follows: TGTGCCAGCAGGGTGGGACAGGGTAAAGGCTACACCTTC.

V is TRBV14 and J is TRBJ2-7; D is uncertain. The CDR3 covers 13 residues. Germline CDR1 is SGHDN and CDR2 is FVKESK. V shed 1 base and J shed 3 bases, with 7 bases lying between them. CDR3 in amino acids: CASSQGTYYEQYF. CDR3 DNA sequence: TGTGCCAGCAGCCAAGGGACCTACTACGAGCAGTACTTC.

The rearrangement joins TRBV2 to TRBJ1-2; D is unclear. The germline V gene encodes CDR1 SNHLY and CDR2 FYNNEI. The CDR3 spans 11 residues. The V and J ends lost 5 bases and 8 bases respectively, with 9 bases between them. CDR3 sequence reads: CASSLRGGYTF. The CDR3 region has the DNA TGTGCCAGCAGTCTACGAGGGGGCTACACCTTC.

V is TRBV10-1 and J is TRBJ2-1; 9 positions match TRBD2. The CDR3 totals 18 residues. The trim removed 7 bases at V and 7 bases at J, leaving 20 bases unmatched. Germline V lookup: CDR1 WNHNN, CDR2 SYGVQD (reference sequence). In nucleotides, the CDR3 is TGCGCCAGCACCCAACTAACTTTGCCGGGACTAGCAATGAATGAGCAGTTCTTC. As protein: CASTQLTLPGLAMNEQFF.